This T cell receptor beta chain was retrieved from a study of blood T cell repertoires in COVID-19. TCRdb's copy holds only in-frame clones and misses some; the assay was immunoSEQ multiplex PCR. The sample lists roughly 150,000 clones, 84% occurring once. Per the germline V gene, CDR1 is MGHDK and CDR2 is SYGVNS. This CDR3 is built from 13 residues. Trimming took 4 bases from V and 9 from J; bases not matched to a gene: 3. This TCR was recovered from a man aged 45-65 years in a cohort exposed to, infected with or recovered from COVID-19 (not recorded which). Sequencing used PBMCs or T cells enriched from blood (not recorded which). This chain links TRBV25-1 with TRBJ1-6; 7 positions match TRBD1. For the CDR3, the DNA is TGTGCCAGCAGTGGACAGGGTGGTTCACCCCTCCACTTT. As protein: CASSGQGGSPLHF. Full variable domain (outside the CDR3, taken from reference TRBV25-1 and TRBJ1-6): EADIYQTPRYLVIGTGKKITLECSQTMGHDKMYWYQQDPGMELHLIHYSYGVNSTEKGDLSSESTVSRIRTEHFPLTLESARPSHTSQYLCASSGQGGSPLHFGNGTRLTVT.